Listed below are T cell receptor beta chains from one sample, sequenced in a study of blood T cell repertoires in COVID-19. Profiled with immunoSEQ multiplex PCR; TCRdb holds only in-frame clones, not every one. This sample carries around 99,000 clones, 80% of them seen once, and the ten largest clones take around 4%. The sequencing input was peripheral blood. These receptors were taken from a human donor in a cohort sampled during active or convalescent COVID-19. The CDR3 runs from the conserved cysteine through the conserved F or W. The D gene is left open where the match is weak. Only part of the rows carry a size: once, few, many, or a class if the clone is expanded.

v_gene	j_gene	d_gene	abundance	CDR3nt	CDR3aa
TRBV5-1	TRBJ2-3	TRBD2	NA	TGCGCCAGCAGCCCCGGGACTAGCTGGTCCGATACGCAGTATTTT	CASSPGTSWSDTQYF
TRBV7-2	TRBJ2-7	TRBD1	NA	TGTGCCAGCAGCTACAATCTAGCAGGGGGCAAGCAGTACTTC	CASSYNLAGGKQYF
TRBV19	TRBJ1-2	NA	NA	TGTGCCAGTAGTATAGGGACAGATACTCGAAATAACTATGGCTACACCTTC	CASSIGTDTRNNYGYTF
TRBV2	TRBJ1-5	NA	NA	TGTGCCAGCAGCCGACAGTTGAGCAATCAGCCCCAGCATTTT	CASSRQLSNQPQHF
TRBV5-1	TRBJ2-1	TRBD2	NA	TGCGCCAGCAGCTCCCGGACTAGCGGGAGCTTGGGTGAGCAGTTCTTC	CASSSRTSGSLGEQFF
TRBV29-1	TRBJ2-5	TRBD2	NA	TGCAGCGTTGTGAGGTCGGGGGGGTCGGAGACCCAGTACTTC	CSVVRSGGSETQYF
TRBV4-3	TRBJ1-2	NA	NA	TGCGCCAGCAGCCAAGGTGATGGAAAGGGGCACAGCTACACCTTC	CASSQGDGKGHSYTF
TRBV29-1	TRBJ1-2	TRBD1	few	TGCAGCGTTGTCCAGGGGGCGAGCGATGGCTACACCTTC	CSVVQGASDGYTF
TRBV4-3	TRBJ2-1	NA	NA	TGCGCCAGCAGCCTCGAAGCTCCGCCCTCCCGGCTAGCTGTGGGCGAGCAGTTCTTC	CASSLEAPPSRLAVGEQFF
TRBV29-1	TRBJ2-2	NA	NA	TGCAGCGTTGAGTCAGGGTGGACCGGGGAGCTGTTTTTT	CSVESGWTGELFF
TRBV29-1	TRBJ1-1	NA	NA	TGCAGCGTTGACGACAGACGGAACACTGAAGCTTTCTTT	CSVDDRRNTEAFF
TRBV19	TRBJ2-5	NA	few	TGTGCCAGTAGTGGTCGTCGGGTAGGGGGAATCGTCGGGGAGACCCAGTACTTC	CASSGRRVGGIVGETQYF
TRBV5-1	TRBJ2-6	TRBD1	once	TGCGCCAGCAGCCAAAACAGGGGAATTAGCTCTGGGGCCAACGTCCTGACTTTC	CASSQNRGISSGANVLTF
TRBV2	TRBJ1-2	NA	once	TGTGCCACTACAATAGGGGTAATCTATGGCTACACCTTC	CATTIGVIYGYTF
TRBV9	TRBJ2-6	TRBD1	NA	TGTGCCAGCAGCCCCCGGACAGGGTCTGGGGCCAACGTCCTGACTTTC	CASSPRTGSGANVLTF
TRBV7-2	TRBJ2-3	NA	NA	TGTGCCAGCAGCTTAAGGCTAGCAGAAGATACGCAGTATTTT	CASSLRLAEDTQYF
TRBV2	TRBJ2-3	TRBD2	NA	TGTGCCAGCAAGAATCAGCGGGGGGGCTTAGATACGCAGTATTTT	CASKNQRGGLDTQYF
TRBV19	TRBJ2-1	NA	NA	TGTGCCAGTAGTATAGGTGGGGAGTTCGCCTACAATGAGCAGTTCTTC	CASSIGGEFAYNEQFF
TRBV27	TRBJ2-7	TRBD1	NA	TGTGCCAGCAGTCCCCGACAGGGGTACGAGCAGTACTTC	CASSPRQGYEQYF
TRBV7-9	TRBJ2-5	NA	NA	TGTGCCAGCAGCTTAGTGCCAAGCCCCCAAGAGACCCAGTACTTC	CASSLVPSPQETQYF
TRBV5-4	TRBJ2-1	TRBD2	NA	TGTGCCAGCAGCCTAGCGGGGGGGACTCACAATGAGCAGTTCTTC	CASSLAGGTHNEQFF
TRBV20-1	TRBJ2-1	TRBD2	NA	TGCAGTGCTAGTAATGTAGCGGGAGGGCCAGCGGGTGAGCAGTTCTTC	CSASNVAGGPAGEQFF
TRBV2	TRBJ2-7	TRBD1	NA	TGTGCCAGCAGACACGGACAGGCTACCTACGAGCAGTACTTC	CASRHGQATYEQYF
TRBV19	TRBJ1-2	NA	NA	TGTGCCAGTAGCCCTGGAACAGGGTGGGGTAACTATGGCTACACCTTC	CASSPGTGWGNYGYTF
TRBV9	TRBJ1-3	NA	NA	TGTGCCAGCAGCGTCCTATCCCCTGGAAACACCATATATTTT	CASSVLSPGNTIYF
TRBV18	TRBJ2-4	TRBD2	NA	TGTGCCAGCTCACCACCAACTAGCGGGGCTTTTCAAAACATTCAGTACTTC	CASSPPTSGAFQNIQYF
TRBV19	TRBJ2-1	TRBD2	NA	TGTGCCAGTATGTGGGGAGGGCCCCACAATGAGCAGTTCTTC	CASMWGGPHNEQFF
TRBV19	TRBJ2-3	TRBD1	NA	TGTGCCAGTAGTAGGGGGACAGGTCTAAAGGATACGCAGTATTTT	CASSRGTGLKDTQYF
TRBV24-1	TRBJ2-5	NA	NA	TGTGCCACCAGTGATCCTGGAGGGAAAGAGACCCAGTACTTC	CATSDPGGKETQYF
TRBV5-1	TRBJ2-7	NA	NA	TGCGCCAGCAGCCTCGGGAGAAAAACCTCTACCTACGAGCAGTACTTC	CASSLGRKTSTYEQYF
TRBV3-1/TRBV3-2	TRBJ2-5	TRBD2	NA	TGTGCCAGCAGCCAAGGGTTGTTTAGCGGGAGTGGTAGGGAGACCCAGTACTTC	CASSQGLFSGSGRETQYF
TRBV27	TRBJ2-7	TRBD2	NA	TGTGCCAGCAGAAAGACTAGCTCCCCATCCTACGAGCAGTACTTC	CASRKTSSPSYEQYF
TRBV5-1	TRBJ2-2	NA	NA	TGCGCCAGCAGCTGGAGGGACGGGAACACCGGGGAGCTGTTTTTT	CASSWRDGNTGELFF
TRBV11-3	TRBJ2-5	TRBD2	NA	TGTGCCAGCAGCCCCGGACTTGGGGGGGTGGAGACCCAGTACTTC	CASSPGLGGVETQYF
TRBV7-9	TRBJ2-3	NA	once	TGTGCCAGCGCCCGGCAGGGCACAGATACGCAGTATTTT	CASARQGTDTQYF
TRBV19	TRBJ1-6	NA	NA	TGTGCCAGTACCTCTAGGCGGGGTGGAGGTTCACCCCTCCACTTT	CASTSRRGGGSPLHF
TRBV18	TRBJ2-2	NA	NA	TGTGCCAGCTCACCGACTAGGGTCGACACCGGGGAGCTGTTTTTT	CASSPTRVDTGELFF
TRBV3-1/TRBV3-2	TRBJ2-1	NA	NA	TGTGCCAGCAGCCGATGGGACTTCAGCTCCGAGCAGTTCTTC	CASSRWDFSSEQFF
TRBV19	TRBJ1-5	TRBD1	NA	TGTGCCACTAAGACAGGGTCTCAGCCCCAGCATTTT	CATKTGSQPQHF
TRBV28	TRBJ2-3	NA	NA	TGTGCCAGCAGTTTATCGGGGATAGATACGCAGTATTTT	CASSLSGIDTQYF
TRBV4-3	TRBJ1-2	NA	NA	TGCGCCAGCAGCCAAGATCGTTGGGAGTCCTTCGACGGCTACACCTTC	CASSQDRWESFDGYTF
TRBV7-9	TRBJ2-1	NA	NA	TGTGCCAGCAGCAACCGGGACACAATGTCCAATGAGCAGTTCTTC	CASSNRDTMSNEQFF
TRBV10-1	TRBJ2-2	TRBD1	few	TGCGCCAGCAGCGGGACAGGGTACGGGGAGCTGTTTTTT	CASSGTGYGELFF
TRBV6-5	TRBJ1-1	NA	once	TGTGCCAGCAGTTATCAGCCGGCGGGGCCCTGGGCTTTCTTT	CASSYQPAGPWAFF
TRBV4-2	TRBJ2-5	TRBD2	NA	TGTGCCAGCAGCCAGGGGCGGGGGGCCGGGTACCAAGAGACCCAGTACTTC	CASSQGRGAGYQETQYF